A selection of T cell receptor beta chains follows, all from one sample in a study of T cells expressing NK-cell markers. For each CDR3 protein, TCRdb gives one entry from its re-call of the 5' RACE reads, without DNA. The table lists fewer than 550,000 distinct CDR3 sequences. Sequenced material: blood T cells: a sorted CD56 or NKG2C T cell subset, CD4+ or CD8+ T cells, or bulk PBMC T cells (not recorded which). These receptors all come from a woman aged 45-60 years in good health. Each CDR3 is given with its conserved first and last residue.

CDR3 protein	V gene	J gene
CASSPQTAYNEQFF	TRBV14	TRBJ2-1
CASSLIRGNTIYF	TRBV12-3/TRBV12-4	TRBJ1-3
CARSKTGELFF	TRBV25-1	TRBJ2-2
CATSGAGVDTQYF	TRBV24-1	TRBJ2-3
CASSMRAGTGELFF	TRBV5-5	TRBJ2-2
CASTLGLGQYF	TRBV12-3/TRBV12-4	TRBJ2-7
CASSFFGEGSPYNEQFF	TRBV27	TRBJ2-1
CASSYQTPSYGYTF	TRBV6-6	TRBJ1-2
CSASTGTGGNQPQHF	TRBV20-1	TRBJ1-5
CASSPLGQGPLSYEQYF	TRBV18	TRBJ2-7
CSVLVKNIQYF	TRBV29-1	TRBJ2-4
CASSVADRGLYEQYF	TRBV9	TRBJ2-7
CASSPWRENEQFF	TRBV3-1	TRBJ2-1
CASSTGQPLVYEQYF	TRBV5-5	TRBJ2-7
CASSPRQKDRSSYNEQFF	TRBV7-8	TRBJ2-1
CASSPSAGGGTGELFF	TRBV5-1	TRBJ2-2
CSVEGNRGWNIQYF	TRBV29-1	TRBJ2-4
CASSAGLTRGHGYTF	TRBV12-3/TRBV12-4	TRBJ1-2
CASRRRPSGSSYNEQFF	TRBV2	TRBJ2-1
CSARDRWTSEQNEQFF	TRBV20-1	TRBJ2-1
CATRRTGGDEQYF	TRBV24-1	TRBJ2-7
CATTPAAQETQYF	TRBV10-3	TRBJ2-5
CASSPVVSGANVLTF	TRBV7-8	TRBJ2-6
CSAAFLAGTDTQYF	TRBV20-1	TRBJ2-3
CASSSLATGTGVAQYF	TRBV5-5	TRBJ2-5
CSARYDGGGYEQYF	TRBV20-1	TRBJ2-7
CASSLRLGNTIYF	TRBV5-5	TRBJ1-3
CASSQVLGLDFYEQFF	TRBV4-1	TRBJ2-1
CASSDRLAGGLVTGELFF	TRBV10-1	TRBJ2-2
CASSVTSGTSYEQYF	TRBV7-9	TRBJ2-7
CASYPGGWSTDTQYF	TRBV18	TRBJ2-3
CASSSPGQIYEQYF	TRBV7-2	TRBJ2-7
CASAPSGSGETQYF	TRBV3-1	TRBJ2-5
CATHGDYRTDTQYF	TRBV19	TRBJ2-3
CASSFDSLATQYF	TRBV6-5	TRBJ2-5
CASSLTGSHLEQYF	TRBV5-1	TRBJ2-7
CASSDRGWGRTDTQYF	TRBV6-1	TRBJ2-3
CASSSHLEQYF	TRBV5-1	TRBJ2-7
CASSQGLAREQFF	TRBV4-1	TRBJ2-1
CASSEFGTSGSHEQFF	TRBV25-1	TRBJ2-1
CSARSTSSNEQFF	TRBV20-1	TRBJ2-1
CASSFTSGSSAQYF	TRBV6-2/TRBV6-3	TRBJ2-5
CASSYRTSGRNWEQYF	TRBV6-5	TRBJ2-7
CASSQAGGLGNTIYF	TRBV4-2	TRBJ1-3
CSAPGQVEETQYF	TRBV20-1	TRBJ2-5
CASSPDGRAHTGELFF	TRBV9	TRBJ2-2
CASTGLAGTNTGELFF	TRBV3-1	TRBJ2-2
CASSLNDRGRITDTQYF	TRBV11-3	TRBJ2-3
CASGGVKYNSPLHF	TRBV25-1	TRBJ1-6
CATSDWTSLGETQYF	TRBV24-1	TRBJ2-5
CSAPYKVTGELFF	TRBV20-1	TRBJ2-2
CASSPTPRLYYEQYF	TRBV4-2	TRBJ2-7
CASSLTGEVATEAFF	TRBV5-1	TRBJ1-1
CASSSSLAGVYTGELFF	TRBV5-1	TRBJ2-2
CASSQGLAETQYF	TRBV4-2	TRBJ2-5
CATRNSGPGGETQYF	TRBV24-1	TRBJ2-5